The rows below give T cell receptor beta chains drawn from one sample of a study of Graves' ophthalmopathy and Graves' hyperthyroidism. MiXCR, run by TCRdb on the multiplex PCR reads, gives a single entry per CDR3 protein. The sample lists roughly 500,000 distinct CDR3 sequences, 13% to 15% occurring once. Sequencing was carried out using blood. The receptors derive from a woman in her 30s with Graves' ophthalmopathy. Each CDR3 is given with its conserved first and last residue. D genes are given only for firm matches. Not all rows give a size; the values are once, few, many and, for expanded clones, a class.

J: TRBJ2-2
size: many
D: .
V: TRBV20-1
CDR3: CSASGGNTGELFF
DNA: TGCAGTGCTAGCGGGGGGAACACCGGGGAGCTGTTTTTT

J: TRBJ2-4
size: few
D: .
V: TRBV6-5
CDR3: CASSYSSFVKNIQYF
DNA: TGTGCCAGCAGTTACTCGAGCTTCGTCAAAAACATTCAGTACTTC

J: TRBJ1-1
size: .
D: .
V: TRBV7-2
CDR3: CVSSFGGGLRTEAFF
DNA: TGTGTCAGCAGCTTTGGGGGAGGGTTGCGCACTGAAGCTTTCTTT

J: TRBJ1-1
size: many
D: TRBD1
V: TRBV28
CDR3: CASSLTGGTTEAFF
DNA: TGTGCCAGCAGTTTGACAGGGGGCACCACTGAAGCTTTCTTT

J: TRBJ2-5
size: few
D: TRBD2
V: TRBV15
CDR3: CATTSGRADETQYF
DNA: TGTGCCACCACTAGCGGGAGGGCCGATGAGACCCAGTACTTC

J: TRBJ2-7
size: many
D: .
V: TRBV27
CDR3: CASSLRLDPFGFYEQYF
DNA: TGTGCCAGCAGTTTACGGCTTGATCCATTTGGCTTCTACGAGCAGTACTTC

J: TRBJ1-1
size: few
D: .
V: TRBV20-1
CDR3: CSARDKLVGPEAFF
DNA: TGCAGTGCTAGAGATAAATTAGTAGGTCCTGAAGCTTTCTTT

J: TRBJ2-2
size: many
D: .
V: TRBV10-3
CDR3: CAISTAGRYTGELFF
DNA: TGTGCCATCTCAACCGCGGGGCGTTACACCGGGGAGCTGTTTTTT

J: TRBJ2-2
size: once
D: .
V: TRBV9
CDR3: CASSVTINTGDLFF
DNA: TGTGCCAGCAGCGTAACGATCAACACCGGGGATCTGTTTTTT

J: TRBJ1-1
size: many
D: .
V: TRBV3-1
CDR3: CASSSLQGGTEAFF
DNA: TGTGCCAGCAGCTCACTCCAGGGAGGCACTGAAGCTTTCTTT

J: TRBJ1-1
size: many
D: .
V: TRBV28
CDR3: CASSLRGGRTEAFF
DNA: TGTGCCAGCAGTTTGCGGGGCGGCCGCACTGAAGCTTTCTTT

J: TRBJ1-6
size: many
D: .
V: TRBV12-3/TRBV12-4
CDR3: CASSRDTFNSPLHF
DNA: TGTGCCAGCAGCCGGGACACCTTTAATTCACCCCTCCACTTT

J: TRBJ2-5
size: many
D: .
V: TRBV6-5
CDR3: CASSTPGLPETQYF
DNA: TGTGCCAGCAGTACCCCAGGGTTGCCAGAGACCCAGTACTTC

J: TRBJ1-1
size: .
D: .
V: TRBV11-2
CDR3: CASSSGLGGAFF
DNA: TGTGCCAGCAGCTCAGGCCTTGGGGGAGCTTTCTTT

J: TRBJ1-1
size: many
D: .
V: TRBV7-2
CDR3: CASSYRRGNTEAFF
DNA: TGTGCCAGCAGCTATAGGCGGGGCAACACTGAAGCTTTCTTT

J: TRBJ2-2
size: .
D: TRBD1
V: TRBV24-1
CDR3: CATKRTGATGALFF
DNA: TGTGCCACCAAAAGGACAGGGGCCACCGGGGCGCTGTTTTTT

J: TRBJ2-7
size: many
D: .
V: TRBV7-2
CDR3: CASSLQARSYEQYF
DNA: TGTGCCAGCAGCTTGCAGGCACGCTCCTACGAGCAGTACTTC

J: TRBJ2-5
size: .
D: TRBD2
V: TRBV6-1
CDR3: CASSEPGGGIRQETQYF
DNA: TGTGCCAGCAGTGAACCCGGCGGGGGTATTCGCCAAGAGACCCAGTACTTC

J: TRBJ1-2
size: many
D: TRBD1
V: TRBV27
CDR3: CASSGGLGTGFYGYTF
DNA: TGTGCCAGCAGTGGAGGTTTAGGGACAGGGTTCTATGGCTACACCTTC

J: TRBJ1-2
size: .
D: .
V: TRBV15
CDR3: CATSSVQNYGYTF
DNA: TGTGCCACCAGCAGCGTACAGAACTATGGTTACACCTTC

J: TRBJ1-1
size: many
D: .
V: TRBV12-3/TRBV12-4
CDR3: CASNPNYGNTEAFF
DNA: TGTGCCAGCAACCCCAATTATGGGAACACTGAAGCTTTCTTT

J: TRBJ1-6
size: many
D: .
V: TRBV6-1
CDR3: CASSDSFNSPLHF
DNA: TGTGCCAGCAGTGACAGCTTCAATTCACCCCTCCACTTT

J: TRBJ2-7
size: few
D: .
V: TRBV11-2
CDR3: CASSLDLWVLYEQYF
DNA: TGTGCCAGCAGCTTAGATCTGTGGGTCCTCTACGAGCAGTACTTC

J: TRBJ1-1
size: many
D: .
V: TRBV27
CDR3: CASSGAAEAFF
DNA: TGTGCCAGCAGTGGGGCGGCAGAAGCTTTCTTT

J: TRBJ1-2
size: .
D: .
V: TRBV14
CDR3: CASSQFTSTAGNYGYTF
DNA: TGTGCCAGCAGCCAATTTACCTCGACAGCCGGGAACTATGGCTACACCTTC

J: TRBJ1-1
size: many
D: .
V: TRBV5-1
CDR3: CASSLAGDTEAFF
DNA: TGTGCCAGCAGCTTAGCGGGGGACACTGAAGCTTTCTTT

J: TRBJ1-6
size: many
D: .
V: TRBV5-1
CDR3: CASSLGQGGSPLHF
DNA: TGTGCCAGCAGCTTAGGTCAGGGCGGATCACCCCTCCACTTT

J: TRBJ1-5
size: many
D: TRBD1
V: TRBV12-3/TRBV12-4
CDR3: CASRTDRGSNQPQHF
DNA: TGTGCCAGCAGGACGGACAGGGGAAGCAATCAGCCCCAGCATTTT

J: TRBJ1-1
size: many
D: .
V: TRBV6-2/TRBV6-3
CDR3: CASQGPNTEAFF
DNA: TGTGCCAGCCAGGGTCCGAACACTGAAGCTTTCTTT

J: TRBJ2-2
size: few
D: TRBD2
V: TRBV19
CDR3: CASSAARWGRARVNTGELFF
DNA: TGTGCCAGTAGTGCCGCCCGATGGGGGAGGGCCCGGGTTAACACCGGGGAGCTGTTTTTT

J: TRBJ1-5
size: many
D: .
V: TRBV24-1
CDR3: CATSEGPQPQHF
DNA: TGTGCCACCAGTGAAGGTCCTCAGCCCCAGCATTTT

J: TRBJ2-2
size: many
D: TRBD2
V: TRBV7-3
CDR3: CASSQSGGRTGELFF
DNA: TGTGCCAGCAGCCAGTCGGGCGGGAGGACCGGGGAGCTGTTTTTT

J: TRBJ2-2
size: many
D: TRBD2
V: TRBV7-8
CDR3: CASSPAGGTNTGELFF
DNA: TGTGCCAGCAGCCCAGCGGGGGGTACGAACACCGGGGAGCTGTTTTTT